The 25 T cell receptor beta chains in this list originate from one sample, sequenced in a study of T cell responses to AZD1222 COVID-19 vaccine. Assay: immunoSEQ multiplex PCR; the TCRdb copy retains only in-frame clones and omits some. The table includes around 130,000 clones, 80% to 90% detected once. The specimen comprised peripheral blood, sampled on day 0 of AZD1222 vaccination. These receptor sequences come from an adult in good health.

V is TRBV7-9 and J is TRBJ2-2; 9 bases match TRBD2. The CDR3 covers 15 residues. Germline lookup yields CDR1 SEHNR and CDR2 FQNEAQ (reference sequence). V dropped 10 bases and J dropped 7; count of bases not matched to a gene: 13. The CDR3 loop reads CAIRLAAGAGGELFF. The CDR3 coding sequence is TGTGCCATTCGACTAGCGGCGGGAGCGGGCGGGGAGCTGTTTTTT.

The J gene is TRBJ2-3, the V gene TRBV5-4, with TRBD2 as a possible D gene (5 bases). V was trimmed by 4 bases and J by 0 bases, leaving 15 bases between them. Per germline, CDR1 SGHNT and CDR2 YYREEE (reference sequence). The CDR3 length is 16 residues. DNA of the CDR3: TGTGCCAGCAGCCCCACCCTGGTAGCGAGCACAGATACGCAGTATTTT. It specifies CASSPTLVASTDTQYF.

Details on this clone: The junction departs from the called germline gene at one end, perhaps through a read error. The rearrangement links TRBV7-7 to TRBJ2-5, with D tentatively TRBD2 (6 bases). CDR1 is SSHAT and CDR2 is FNYEAQ in the germline V gene (reference sequence). The CDR3 totals 15 residues. The CDR3 sequence is CASSPAGSTGETQYF. The DNA of the CDR3 is TGTGCTAGCAGCCCCGCGGGGAGTACGGGAGAGACCCAGTACTTC.

V and J are TRBV4-1 and TRBJ2-7; D unclear. This CDR3 is built from 13 residues. V was pared by 3 bases and J by 1 base, with 7 bases between. The germline V gene has CDR1 MGHRA and CDR2 YSYEKL. The CDR3 is CASSHPGSYEQYF. In DNA form, the CDR3 reads TGCGCCAGCAGCCATCCAGGATCCTACGAGCAGTACTTC.

J is TRBJ2-5 and V is TRBV9; D might be TRBD1 (6 bases). There are 15 residues in the CDR3. The V and J ends lost 8 bases and 1 base respectively, with 18 bases between them. Germline V CDR1 and CDR2: SGDLS, YYNGEE. CDR3 bases: TGTGCCAGTACGACAGGACCCAACTTCCAAGAGACCCAGTACTTC. This sequence encodes CASTTGPNFQETQYF.

The chain recombines TRBV19 with TRBJ2-1; 9 positions match TRBD2. The germline V gene has CDR1 LNHDA and CDR2 SQIVND (reference sequence). The length of the CDR3 is 14 residues. V gave up 8 bases and J gave up 2 bases; unmatched junction bases: 4. The CDR3: CASVPSGTYNEQFF. CDR3 DNA sequence: TGTGCCAGTGTGCCTAGCGGGACCTACAATGAGCAGTTCTTC. The variable domain in full, with the rest retrieved from reference TRBV19 and TRBJ2-1, is DGGITQSPKYLFRKEGQNVTLSCEQNLNHDAMYWYRQDPGQGLRLIYYSQIVNDFQKGDIAEGYSVSREKKESFPLTVTSAQKNPTAFYLCASVPSGTYNEQFFGPGTRLTVL.

This sequence joins TRBV19 and TRBJ2-2; the D is unclear. CDR3 size: 13 residues. Between the trimmed V and J ends, which lost 6 bases and 1 base, there was a span of 6 bases. CDR1 and CDR2 from the germline V gene are LNHDA and SQIVND (reference sequence). The CDR3 nucleotides read TGTGCCAGTAGGGGTCAGAACACCGGGGAGCTGTTTTTT. Its translation: CASRGQNTGELFF.

This chain uses TRBV27 with TRBJ2-5; 12 bases are a match to TRBD2. The ends lost 5 bases at V and 1 base at J; junction bases unmatched: 5. Germline V gene sequence: CDR1 MNHEY, CDR2 SMNVEV (reference sequence). The CDR3 covers 16 residues. In DNA, the CDR3 is TGTGCCAGCAGTGGCCTAGCGGGGGGGTTCCAAGAGACCCAGTACTTC. It encodes CASSGLAGGFQETQYF.

The chain combines TRBV14 with TRBJ2-7; 9 bases are shared with TRBD2. CDR3 length: 21 residues. Losses at the gene ends were 0 bases for V and 6 bases for J; bases not matched to a gene: 24. Germline CDR1 reads SGHDN; CDR2 reads FVKESK. CDR3 sequence: CASSQDFNGAGLAGYVSEQYF. The CDR3 DNA is TGTGCCAGCAGCCAAGATTTTAATGGGGCAGGTCTAGCGGGATATGTAAGCGAGCAGTACTTC.

The chain joins TRBV6-6 to TRBJ1-2, with TRBD1 matching 7 bases. Looked up from germline, CDR1 is MNHNY and CDR2 is SVGAGI (reference sequence). The length of the CDR3 is 14 residues. V lost 6 bases and J lost 4; bases outside the gene matches: 8. CDR3 coding DNA: TGTGCCAGCAGCACCGAGGGGGCTCGCTATGGCTACACCTTC. It translates to CASSTEGARYGYTF.

V gene TRBV29-1 combines with J gene TRBJ1-4, with 10 bases fitting TRBD1. The germline V gene encodes CDR1 SQVTM and CDR2 ANQGSEA. The CDR3 spans 16 residues. V trimming: 1 base; J trimming: 7 bases; junction bases outside the gene matches: 9. The CDR3 coding sequence is TGCAGCGTTGAAGTCATCACCGGGACAGGGGTTGAAAAACTGTTTTTT. As protein: CSVEVITGTGVEKLFF.

This clone was detected once. V usage is TRBV19 and J usage is TRBJ1-2, with 9 bases identical to TRBD1. The CDR3 contains 14 residues. J gave up 4 bases and V 4 bases, and 4 bases lay outside the gene matches. Germline CDR1 reads LNHDA; CDR2 reads SQIVND (reference sequence). In DNA form, the CDR3 reads TGTGCCAGTAGTAGACAGGGGGATGGCTATGGCTACACCTTC. Its translation: CASSRQGDGYGYTF.

This chain links TRBV30 with TRBJ2-1; possible D gene TRBD1, 6 bases. Trimming cost V 5 bases and J 5 bases, with 10 bases left between them. Per the germline V gene, CDR1 is GTSNPN and CDR2 is SVGIG (reference sequence). CDR3 length equals 12 residues. This CDR3 reads CAWARDNNEQFF. DNA of the CDR3: TGTGCCTGGGCCAGGGACAACAATGAGCAGTTCTTC.

V is TRBV15 and J is TRBJ1-2; D is unresolved. The CDR3 loop spans 14 amino acids. The V gene's germline CDR1 is LNHNV and CDR2 YYDKDF (reference sequence). V was trimmed by 8 bases and J by 4 bases, leaving 17 bases between them. CDR3 sequence reads: CATRIDSGPYGYTF. CDR3 bases: TGTGCCACCCGGATAGACTCGGGCCCCTATGGCTACACCTTC.

There are a few counts of this clone. V gene TRBV29-1 combines with J gene TRBJ2-1, with D uncertain. V gave up 6 bases and J gave up 1 base, with 7 bases separating them. The CDR3 is 12 amino acids. The V gene's germline CDR1 is SQVTM and CDR2 ANQGSEA. The CDR3 loop is CSVRWSYNEQFF. Written as DNA, the CDR3 is TGCAGCGTAAGGTGGTCCTACAATGAGCAGTTCTTC.

J is TRBJ1-1 and V is TRBV11-3, with 7 bases that match TRBD1. CDR3 length: 13 residues. V lost 7 bases to trimming and J lost 5 bases; unmatched junction nucleotides: 7. Germline values: CDR1 SGHNT, CDR2 YENEEA. CDR3 residues: CASIEQGRTEAFF. CDR3 nucleotides: TGTGCCAGCATCGAACAGGGGCGAACTGAAGCTTTCTTT.

This chain joins TRBV9 and TRBJ2-5; the match to TRBD1 covers 11 bases. This CDR3 is 18 amino acids long. Germline V gives CDR1 SGDLS, CDR2 YYNGEE. The J segment lost 5 bases and the V segment lost 1 base, leaving 13 bases of the junction unmatched. CDR3 protein: CASSVLASRTGGLETQYF. The CDR3 coding sequence is TGTGCCAGCAGCGTACTCGCTAGTCGGACAGGGGGCTTGGAGACCCAGTACTTC.

The CDR3 DNA is TGCGCCAGCACCTCTAGCGCCACGTCCTACGAGCAGTACTTC. Its translation is CASTSSATSYEQYF. The V and J genes are TRBV5-1 and TRBJ2-7, with D possibly TRBD2 on 6 matching bases. The length of the CDR3 is 14 residues. Germline assignment: CDR1 SGHRS and CDR2 YFSETQ. With 6 bases removed from V and 1 base from J, the gap between germline ends came to 14 bases.

The chain couples TRBV11-3 to TRBJ1-3; the D is unclear. Trimming took 5 bases from V and 0 from J, leaving 14 bases between them. The CDR3 length is 16 residues. Germline CDR1 is SGHNT and CDR2 is YENEEA. The CDR3 loop is CASSPRGQSSGNTIYF. CDR3 DNA: TGTGCCAGCAGCCCCCGCGGGCAGAGCTCTGGAAACACCATATATTTT. Looking up the rest from reference TRBV11-3 and TRBJ1-3 gives the full variable domain: EAGVVQSPRYKIIEKKQPVAFWCNPISGHNTLYWYLQNLGQGPELLIRYENEEAVDDSQLPKDRFSAERLKGVDSTLKIQPAELGDSAVYLCASSPRGQSSGNTIYFGEGSWLTVV.

The genes are TRBV5-4 and TRBJ1-2, with D perhaps matching TRBD1 (6 bases). The germline V gene encodes CDR1 SGHNT and CDR2 YYREEE (reference sequence). The CDR3 extends over 13 amino acids. Trimming shortened V by 2 bases and J by 4 bases, and 9 bases separated the two germline ends. In DNA form, the CDR3 reads TGTGCCAGCAGCTTTCGAGGGGGCTATGGCTACACCTTC. Amino acid sequence: CASSFRGGYGYTF.

The chain links TRBV4-2 to TRBJ1-2; possible D gene TRBD1, 6 bases. The CDR3 runs 13 residues. V was pared by 1 base and J by 4 bases, with 7 bases between. Germline V gene sequence: CDR1 LGHNA, CDR2 YNFKEQ. Here the CDR3 reads CASSQGTAYGYTF. In nucleotides, the CDR3 is TGTGCCAGCAGCCAAGGGACAGCCTATGGCTACACCTTC.

This rearrangement joins TRBV5-8 to TRBJ2-7, with D uncertain. The length of the CDR3 is 17 residues. V shed 1 base and J shed 0 bases, with 17 bases lying between them. Germline CDR1 and CDR2: SGHTS and YDEGEE. CDR3 protein: CASSLYPSTARSYEQYF. CDR3 bases: TGTGCCAGCAGCTTGTACCCTTCCACAGCCCGCTCCTACGAGCAGTACTTC.

This chain connects TRBV29-1 to TRBJ2-1, with D possibly matching TRBD1 (5 bases). Trimming removed 0 bases at V and 8 bases at J, with 11 bases between. In germline, CDR1 is SQVTM, CDR2 ANQGSEA. The CDR3 consists of 13 residues. The CDR3 region is CSVEDFLGDEQFF. CDR3 DNA sequence: TGCAGCGTTGAAGATTTTCTAGGGGATGAGCAGTTCTTC.

J is TRBJ2-6 and V is TRBV11-3, with a weak D call TRBD1 (6 bases). The CDR3 extends over 16 amino acids. The germline gives CDR1 SGHNT, CDR2 YENEEA. Trimming pared 5 bases from V and 0 bases from J, leaving 11 bases between. Here the CDR3 reads CASSPRTDSGANVLTF. In DNA, the CDR3 is TGTGCCAGCAGCCCTCGGACAGACTCTGGGGCCAACGTCCTGACTTTC.

The chain employs TRBV6-5 and TRBJ2-7; a possible D gene is TRBD1 (5 bases). Germline V CDR1 and CDR2: MNHEY, SVGAGI. There are 12 residues in the CDR3. V lost 6 bases, J lost 3 bases, and 9 bases lay in between. The CDR3 here is CASRDTGYEQYF. DNA of the CDR3: TGTGCCAGCAGGGATACAGGCTACGAGCAGTACTTC.